One sample yielded the 2 T cell receptor beta chains listed below, sequenced in a study of beta chain features in type 1 diabetes. The authors reverse transcribed all of the isolated RNA, so sequencing captured expressed TCRB transcripts. Sequencing was performed with immunoSEQ multiplex PCR; in TCRdb, only in-frame clones are kept and a portion is missing. This sample has about 320,000 clones, with approximately 14% found just once. Input material: central memory CD4+ T cells from blood. These receptors came from a man under 40 in good health.

The J gene is TRBJ1-1, the V gene TRBV9; D remains ambiguous. CDR1 and CDR2 (germline): SGDLS, YYNGEE. V gave up 1 base and J gave up 1 base, with 5 bases separating them. The CDR3 is 13 amino acids. The chain's CDR3 is CASSVSRNTEAFF. CDR3 coding DNA: TGTGCCAGCAGCGTATCGAGGAACACTGAAGCTTTCTTT.

This clone has ten or more counts. V is TRBV28 and J is TRBJ2-5; TRBD1 might be the D (5 bases). This CDR3 comprises 14 residues. Germline-derived CDR1 and CDR2 are MDHEN and SYDVKM. V was cut by 3 bases and J by 1 base, with 9 bases left in between. In DNA form, the CDR3 reads TGTGCCAGCAGTTTCCTGCAGGGCCAAGAGACCCAGTACTTC. Its protein product is CASSFLQGQETQYF.